The next 5 T cell receptor beta chains were all read from a single sample in a study of cytomegalovirus exposure and HLA in healthy donors. PCR employed 60 Vbeta and 13 Jbeta primers. TCRdb keeps only in-frame clones here, not all; method: immunoSEQ multiplex PCR. This sample has 13,000 to 15,000 clones, with 60% to 70% found just once. Source material: PBMCs. The receptors shown here come from a woman aged 45-59 years in good health and CMV-seropositive.

In its sample, this clone was seen a few times. This chain connects TRBV18 to TRBJ2-7; the match to TRBD1 covers 8 bases. The CDR3 contains 13 residues. V lost 7 bases and J lost 4; bases outside the gene matches: 6. Germline CDR1 is KGHSH and CDR2 is LQKENI. The DNA of the CDR3 is TGTGCCAGCTTTGGGGGACAGGAGTACGAGCAGTACTTC. This translates into CASFGGQEYEQYF.

In this sample, this clone turned up a few times. V usage is TRBV10-3 and J usage is TRBJ1-1; D uncertain. In germline, CDR1 is ENHRY, CDR2 SYGVKD. The CDR3 runs to 13 residues. Trimming stripped 4 bases from V and 4 bases from J, with 10 bases between. The CDR3 DNA follows: TGTGCCATCAGTGGAGCCTCAGGCACTGAAGCTTTCTTT. It specifies CAISGASGTEAFF.

This clone occurred a few times. The CDR3 sequence is CASSLAGKMTEAFF. The CDR3 DNA reads as TGTGCCAGCAGCCTGGCAGGGAAAATGACTGAAGCTTTCTTT. The V call is TRBV11-1, the J call TRBJ1-1; the D gene is possibly TRBD1 (5 bases). The CDR3 has 14 amino acids. Trimming took 5 bases from V and 5 from J, leaving 15 bases between them. CDR1 and CDR2 from the germline V gene are SGHAT and FQDESV (reference sequence). Variable domain in full (rest from reference TRBV11-1 and TRBJ1-1): EAEVAQSPRYKITEKSQAVAFWCDPISGHATLYWYRQILGQGPELLVQFQDESVVDDSQLPKDRFSAERLKGVDSTLKIQPAELGDSAMYLCASSLAGKMTEAFFGQGTRLTVV.

The rearrangement joins TRBV7-9 to TRBJ2-7; 7 positions match TRBD2. The V and J ends lost 1 base and 1 base, in that order; junction bases with no gene match: 1. The CDR3 is 14 residues long. Per the germline V gene, CDR1 is SEHNR and CDR2 is FQNEAQ (reference sequence). DNA for the CDR3: TGTGCCAGCAGCTTAGGGACTAGGTCCTACGAGCAGTACTTC. Translating gives CASSLGTRSYEQYF.

The chain recombines TRBV30 with TRBJ2-7; no clear D. This CDR3 comprises 12 residues. CDR1 is GTSNPN, CDR2 SVGIG, per germline (reference sequence). Trimming removed 2 bases at V and 3 bases at J, with 8 bases between. The CDR3 DNA is TGTGCCTGGAGTAAGCCAGGCTACGAGCAGTACTTC. This codes for CAWSKPGYEQYF.